Given below is one T cell receptor beta chain in context. This entry comes from a study of T cell responses to AZD1222 COVID-19 vaccine. Pooled in the analysis were second doses at about 4 or about 12 weeks. Generated by immunoSEQ multiplex PCR, the TCRdb table keeps only in-frame clones and is missing some. The top ten clones hold about 2.5% of a sample with over 100,000 clones, approximately 86% of them seen once. The material sequenced was peripheral blood, taken 28 days after the second AZD1222 dose. This clonotype originated in an adult who received the AZD1222 COVID-19 vaccine.

This CDR3 reads CASSLGGGLTRNTEAFF. For the CDR3, the DNA is TGTGCCAGCAGCTTAGGAGGGGGGTTAACGAGAAACACTGAAGCTTTCTTT. This rearrangement joins TRBV7-2 to TRBJ1-1; TRBD1 might be the D (6 bases). The V gene lost 1 base and the J gene lost 2 bases, with 17 bases spanning the gap. The CDR3 is 17 amino acids. Germline V lookup: CDR1 SGHTA, CDR2 FQGNSA.